A single TCR beta chain is shown here with its context. Its antigen is still unknown. Trimming cost V 5 bases and J 10 bases, with 12 bases left between them. Germline CDR1 and CDR2: DFQATT and SNEGSKA (reference sequence). The CDR3 covers 11 residues. The data originate from a study of beta chain features in type 1 diabetes. Study-level results: The influence of HLA type on TCRB rearrangement stayed undetermined. A moderate, significant TCRB CDR3 shortening appeared in type 1 diabetes across four CD4+ subsets.

Expressed TCRB transcripts were sequenced because the entire RNA isolate underwent reverse transcription. TCRdb keeps only in-frame clones here, not all; method: immunoSEQ multiplex PCR. The data contain hundreds of thousands of clones, 10% to 15% of them seen just once; the ten biggest clones take up approximately 0.02%. V gene TRBV20-1 combines with J gene TRBJ2-1; D not certain. The source of this sequence is a man younger than 35 with type 1 diabetes. The specimen was naive CD4+ T cells from blood. CDR3 in amino acids: CSAPGSREQFF. DNA for the CDR3: TGCAGTGCTCCGGGCAGCAGGGAGCAGTTCTTC.